This T cell receptor beta chain came from a study of T cells in Graves' hyperthyroidism and ophthalmopathy. Regarding the study as a whole: Before onset, ophthalmopathy was predicted by the model a median roughly 6.8 months earlier.

Individuals with ophthalmopathy presented a Clinical Activity Score of at least 3, a NOSPECS grade of at least 4 and a duration under 3 months. There were TCR beta CDR3 regions amplified from RNA transcripts. HTBI primers were used for first-round RT-PCR of the TCR CDR3. MiXCR, run by TCRdb on the multiplex PCR reads, gives a single entry per CDR3 protein. This sample has a few hundred thousand distinct CDR3 sequences; 17% occur once, and the top ten carry just over 55%. The table lists this clonotype with a few counts. The antigen remains unidentified. Germline V gives CDR1 SGHTA, CDR2 FQGNSA. V lost 1 base and J 4 bases, leaving 16 bases between the germline ends. The CDR3 sequence is 17 residues long.

The chain recombines TRBV7-2 with TRBJ2-2; D is undetermined. The sequence came from a woman between 55 and 75 years old with Graves' ophthalmopathy. The sequenced sample consisted of blood. This CDR3 reads CASSLGLTSRVTGELFF. The CDR3 region has the DNA TGTGCCAGCAGCTTAGGGCTTACAAGCAGAGTCACCGGGGAGCTGTTTTTT.